The next 14 T cell receptor beta chains were all read from a single sample in a study of blood T cell repertoires in COVID-19. Using immunoSEQ multiplex PCR, the repertoire was profiled, and TCRdb retains in-frame clones only, with some absent. Altogether around 250,000 clones are present, roughly 80% being singletons, with the ten largest covering less than 5.5%. Material for sequencing was peripheral blood. The receptors were gathered from a man in his forties or fifties with active or convalescent COVID-19.

This clone came up many times. This chain links TRBV25-1 with TRBJ2-5, with TRBD2 as a possible D gene (5 bases). With 10 bases removed from V and 5 bases from J, the gap between germline ends came to 14 bases. CDR3 size: 12 residues. Germline assignment: CDR1 MGHDK and CDR2 SYGVNS. The CDR3 region has the DNA TGTGCCACCCGGGATATGCTCGAGACCCAGTACTTC. This codes for CATRDMLETQYF.

The chain links TRBV13 to TRBJ1-2; the match to TRBD1 covers 8 bases. V trimming: 3 bases; J trimming: 5 bases; junction bases outside the gene matches: 5. The V gene's germline CDR1 is PRHDT and CDR2 FYEKMQ (reference sequence). The CDR3 is 14 amino acids. The CDR3 here is CASSFQGAGYGYTF. The CDR3 DNA follows: TGTGCCAGCAGCTTTCAGGGGGCCGGGTATGGCTACACCTTC. Full variable domain (missing parts from reference TRBV13 and TRBJ1-2): AAGVIQSPRHLIKEKRETATLKCYPIPRHDTVYWYQQGPGQDPQFLISFYEKMQSDKGSIPDRFSAQQFSDYHSELNMSSLELGDSALYFCASSFQGAGYGYTFGSGTRLTVV.

The V call is TRBV28, the J call TRBJ1-1, with 8 nucleotides matching TRBD1. Germline CDR1 reads MDHEN; CDR2 reads SYDVKM. The CDR3 is made up of 15 amino acids. J lost 1 base, V lost 6 bases, and 7 bases had no gene match. CDR3 sequence reads: CASSQDREQNTEAFF. CDR3 nucleotides: TGTGCCAGCAGCCAGGACAGGGAACAGAACACTGAAGCTTTCTTT.

In this sample, this clone turned up a few times. The chain recombines TRBV15 with TRBJ1-2; D is unclear. The V end was cut by 0 bases, the J end by 3 bases, with 14 bases between. Germline CDR1 LNHNV, CDR2 YYDKDF (reference sequence). The CDR3 consists of 16 residues. In DNA, the CDR3 is TGTGCCACCAGCAGAGATCGTGGAGCCCGGGACTATGGCTACACCTTC. It yields the protein CATSRDRGARDYGYTF.

V and J are TRBV9 and TRBJ1-3, with D hard to call. Germline values: CDR1 SGDLS, CDR2 YYNGEE. The CDR3 is 14 amino acids. V was clipped by 3 bases and J by 6 bases, with 13 bases between them. CDR3 in amino acids: CASSAGSAQNTIYF. DNA for the CDR3: TGTGCCAGCAGCGCGGGGAGTGCCCAAAACACCATATATTTT.

The rearrangement joins TRBV12-3 or TRBV12-4 to TRBJ1-1; possibly TRBD1 for D (6 bases). The V and J ends lost 5 bases and 9 bases respectively, with 10 bases between them. This CDR3 has 11 amino acids. CDR3 DNA sequence: TGTGCCAGCAGTGTGGACAGAAAAGCTTTCTTT. Protein: CASSVDRKAFF.

The CDR3 bases are TGTGCCAGCAGTTTGACAGAATATCAGCCCCAGCATTTT. Protein sequence: CASSLTEYQPQHF. This chain links TRBV12-3 or TRBV12-4 with TRBJ1-5; D is perhaps TRBD1 (5 bases). V dropped 3 bases and J dropped 5 bases, with 8 bases sitting between them. This CDR3 is built from 13 residues.

CDR3 sequence: CASSLEVAGGYNEQFF. DNA of the CDR3: TGTGCCAGCAGCTTAGAGGTGGCGGGGGGATACAATGAGCAGTTCTTC. The chain recombines TRBV11-2 with TRBJ2-1; 8 bases align to TRBD2. The V and J ends lost 0 bases and 4 bases, in that order; junction bases with no gene match: 5. There are 16 residues in the CDR3. Germline lookup yields CDR1 SGHAT and CDR2 FQNNGV.

This chain uses TRBV19 with TRBJ1-1; tentatively, D is TRBD1 (5 bases). Trimming pared 7 bases from V and 1 base from J, leaving 19 bases between. The CDR3 has 16 residues. Looked up from germline, CDR1 is LNHDA and CDR2 is SQIVND (reference sequence). CDR3 sequence reads: CASTRMVAGKNTEAFF. CDR3 bases: TGTGCCAGTACCCGAATGGTGGCAGGGAAGAACACTGAAGCTTTCTTT.

The genes are TRBV7-8 and TRBJ2-1; D possibly corresponds to TRBD2 (5 bases). CDR1 is SGHVS, CDR2 FQNEAQ, per germline. The CDR3 runs 15 residues. V was clipped by 3 bases and J by 2 bases, with 11 bases between them. CDR3 in amino acids: CASSLARVPYNEQFF. The CDR3 DNA reads TGTGCCAGCAGCTTGGCGAGGGTCCCCTACAATGAGCAGTTCTTC.

J is TRBJ1-3 and V is TRBV30; D call uncertain. This CDR3 comprises 11 residues. Trimming removed 4 bases from V and 6 bases from J, with 7 bases in between. The germline gives CDR1 GTSNPN, CDR2 SVGIG (reference sequence). This CDR3 is CAWNSQNTIYF. Here the CDR3 DNA reads TGTGCCTGGAACAGCCAAAACACCATATATTTT.

As DNA, the CDR3 is TGTGCCAGCAGCTACCGGAGCGGGGGTACCGGGGAGCTGTTTTTT. Translation gives CASSYRSGGTGELFF. J is TRBJ2-2 and V is TRBV11-3; 8 bases match TRBD2. V was pared by 4 bases and J by 5 bases, with 6 bases of the junction left unmatched. CDR3 size: 15 residues. The germline V gene encodes CDR1 SGHNT and CDR2 YENEEA.

This clone is a singleton in its sample. This chain connects TRBV11-3 to TRBJ2-6, with D possibly TRBD2 on 5 matching bases. Germline V gene lookup returns CDR1 SGHNT and CDR2 YENEEA. Trimming shortened V by 6 bases and J by 2 bases, and 11 bases separated the two germline ends. CDR3 length equals 15 residues. The CDR3 reads CASSPPGTGANVLTF. CDR3 DNA: TGTGCCAGCAGTCCGCCGGGGACTGGGGCCAACGTCCTGACTTTC.

The chain employs TRBV7-3 and TRBJ1-6; tentative D call: TRBD1 (5 bases). Between the trimmed V and J ends, which lost 4 bases and 8 bases, there was a span of 9 bases. Germline assignment: CDR1 SGHTA and CDR2 FQGTGA. The CDR3 spans 13 residues. The CDR3 loop reads CASSSSTDSPLHF. The CDR3 DNA reads as TGTGCCAGCAGCTCCTCGACAGATTCACCCCTCCACTTT.